The 16 T cell receptor beta chains given below trace back to one sample, sequenced in a study of human versus mouse CDR3 diversity and MHC coevolution. Generated by immunoSEQ multiplex PCR, the TCRdb table keeps only in-frame clones and is missing some. This sample carries 55,000 to 65,000 clones, approximately 94% of them seen once, and the ten largest clones take around 18%. The specimen was naive CD4+ T cells from blood. Subset reported: CD45RO-negative CD62L-positive naive CD4 T cells. The receptors come from a person aged 55 to 70 in good health.

The CDR3 here is CASSSLLAGDTQYF. The DNA for the CDR3 is TGTGCCAGCAGCTCACTCCTAGCCGGGGATACGCAGTATTTT. The chain combines TRBV7-3 with TRBJ2-3, with D possibly matching TRBD2 (5 bases). Germline V gene lookup returns CDR1 SGHTA and CDR2 FQGTGA. The CDR3 is made up of 14 amino acids. Trimming stripped 4 bases from V and 6 bases from J, with 14 bases between.

The chain couples TRBV7-2 to TRBJ1-1; 7 nucleotides match TRBD1. Germline V gene lookup returns CDR1 SGHTA and CDR2 FQGNSA. The CDR3 loop spans 13 amino acids. Trimming at V came to 5 bases and at J to 6 bases, leaving 6 bases not matched to a gene. This chain's CDR3 is CASSADRVSEAFF. The CDR3 DNA follows: TGTGCCAGCAGCGCCGACAGGGTGTCTGAAGCTTTCTTT.

The chain uses TRBV6-6 and TRBJ2-7, with 10 bases identical to TRBD2. Trimming removed 6 bases from V and 5 bases from J; junction bases left unmatched: 10. CDR1 is MNHNY and CDR2 is SVGAGI in the germline V gene (reference sequence). The length of the CDR3 is 15 residues. CDR3 bases: TGTGCCAGCAGGCGAGCGGGAGGGCCGGAGAACGAGCAGTACTTC. Encoded protein: CASRRAGGPENEQYF.

This chain joins TRBV6-5 and TRBJ2-7; D is possibly TRBD1 (6 bases). V dropped 4 bases and J dropped 2 bases, with 9 bases sitting between them. The CDR3 totals 13 residues. Germline values: CDR1 MNHEY, CDR2 SVGAGI. CDR3: CASSSQGTYEQYF. In nucleotides, the CDR3 is TGTGCCAGCAGTTCCCAGGGGACCTACGAGCAGTACTTC.

The chain combines TRBV7-3 with TRBJ1-1, with D possibly TRBD1 on 6 matching bases. V was pared by 5 bases and J by 5 bases, with 9 bases between. This CDR3 is built from 12 residues. CDR1 is SGHTA and CDR2 is FQGTGA in the germline V gene. CDR3 sequence reads: CASSEGGTEAFF. The CDR3 nucleotides are TGTGCCAGCAGCGAGGGGGGGACTGAAGCTTTCTTT.

The genes are TRBV11-3 and TRBJ2-3; TRBD1 is a possible D gene (6 bases). V lost 5 bases to trimming and J lost 4 bases, with 7 bases between them. This CDR3 contains 12 residues. CDR1 and CDR2 (germline): SGHNT, YENEEA. Here the CDR3 DNA reads TGTGCCAGCAGCACAGGGTCAGATACGCAGTATTTT. Its translation is CASSTGSDTQYF.

This chain links TRBV5-6 with TRBJ2-7; a weak D match, TRBD2 (7 bases). Deletions cut 4 bases from V and 2 bases from J, with 19 bases between. The germline V gene encodes CDR1 SGHDT and CDR2 YYEEEE. CDR3 size: 16 residues. The CDR3 loop reads CASSPETGGRTYEQYF. DNA of the CDR3: TGTGCCAGCAGCCCCGAGACCGGGGGGCGAACCTACGAGCAGTACTTC.

V usage is TRBV19 and J usage is TRBJ1-2; 7 bases fit TRBD1. The CDR3 spans 12 residues. The J segment lost 5 bases and the V segment lost 6 bases, leaving 3 bases of the junction unmatched. Germline values: CDR1 LNHDA, CDR2 SQIVND (reference sequence). This chain's CDR3 is CASRQQGYGYTF. Here the CDR3 DNA reads TGTGCCAGTAGACAACAGGGGTATGGCTACACCTTC.

The chain links TRBV5-6 to TRBJ2-3; D is ambiguous. Looked up from germline, CDR1 is SGHDT and CDR2 is YYEEEE. V lost 5 bases to trimming and J lost 0 bases, with 10 bases between them. The CDR3 runs to 14 residues. CDR3 sequence reads: CASRYGLSTDTQYF. CDR3 coding DNA: TGTGCCAGCAGATATGGGCTCAGCACAGATACGCAGTATTTT.

This chain connects TRBV5-1 to TRBJ2-5; D ambiguous. V dropped 5 bases and J dropped 4 bases, with 6 bases sitting between them. Germline lookup yields CDR1 SGHRS and CDR2 YFSETQ. CDR3 length equals 11 residues. For the CDR3, the DNA is TGCGCCAGCAGGCGAGGAGAGACCCAGTACTTC. Protein sequence: CASRRGETQYF.

A single count supports this clone. V is TRBV7-9 and J is TRBJ2-4; D might be TRBD2 (6 bases). This CDR3 has 14 residues. Trimming pared 1 base from V and 8 bases from J, leaving 12 bases between. Germline V gene sequence: CDR1 SEHNR, CDR2 FQNEAQ (reference sequence). The CDR3 region is CASSLDGGFDIQYF. The CDR3, as DNA: TGTGCCAGCAGCTTAGACGGGGGTTTCGACATTCAGTACTTC.

The gene calls are TRBV6-6 and TRBJ2-5; 7 nucleotides align to TRBD2. Germline V gene sequence: CDR1 MNHNY, CDR2 SVGAGI (reference sequence). V shed 5 bases, J shed 11 bases, and the junction held 17 bases outside the gene matches. CDR3 size: 15 residues. In nucleotides, the CDR3 is TGTGCCAGCAGTCGGGGCCGACTAGCTTTGTCGGAGCAGTACTTC. Translated, it gives CASSRGRLALSEQYF.

This chain links TRBV7-3 with TRBJ2-2; 11 bases align to TRBD2. V trimming: 3 bases; J trimming: 5 bases; junction bases outside the gene matches: 8. CDR3 length: 17 residues. Germline assignment: CDR1 SGHTA and CDR2 FQGTGA. CDR3 residues: CASSLGLAGGRTGELFF. Written as DNA, the CDR3 is TGTGCCAGCAGCTTGGGGCTAGCGGGAGGCAGGACCGGGGAGCTGTTTTTT.

The gene calls are TRBV11-2 and TRBJ1-4; D gene unclear. V lost 1 base and J 4 bases, leaving 7 bases between the germline ends. This CDR3 comprises 14 residues. The V gene's germline CDR1 is SGHAT and CDR2 FQNNGV. CDR3 in DNA: TGTGCCAGCAGCTTAGGAGCCCGTAATGAAAAACTGTTTTTT. Encoded protein: CASSLGARNEKLFF. Full variable domain (missing parts from reference TRBV11-2 and TRBJ1-4): EAGVAQSPRYKIIEKRQSVAFWCNPISGHATLYWYQQILGQGPKLLIQFQNNGVVDDSQLPKDRFSAERLKGVDSTLKIQPAKLEDSAVYLCASSLGARNEKLFFGSGTQLSVL.

J is TRBJ2-7 and V is TRBV19; 7 nucleotides align to TRBD2. V lost 3 bases, J lost 7 bases, and 3 bases stayed unmatched. CDR3 length: 12 residues. The germline V gene has CDR1 LNHDA and CDR2 SQIVND (reference sequence). The CDR3 nucleotides are TGTGCCAGTAGTATTGGGGAGGGGGAGCAGTACTTC. It specifies CASSIGEGEQYF.

The V and J genes are TRBV19 and TRBJ2-1, with TRBD2 identical over 15 bases. This CDR3 has 15 amino acids. Looked up from germline, CDR1 is LNHDA and CDR2 is SQIVND (reference sequence). Losses at the gene ends were 10 bases for V and 1 base for J; bases not matched to a gene: 2. The CDR3 loop reads CAIGTSGGSYNEQFF. The CDR3 nucleotides read TGTGCCATAGGGACTAGCGGGGGGTCCTACAATGAGCAGTTCTTC.